The clone carrying this T cell receptor beta chain occurred many times. The antigen remains undetermined. The data are from a study of Graves' ophthalmopathy and Graves' hyperthyroidism. Study-level results: Ophthalmopathy could be told apart from stable hyperthyroidism by a 13-signature model (approximately 91% sensitivity, around 78% specificity). In blood, most expanded thyroid clonotypes above 0.001 frequency were also detected.

V was pared by 6 bases and J by 3 bases, with 8 bases of the junction left unmatched. Germline CDR1 is SGHVS and CDR2 is FQNEAQ. This CDR3 comprises 15 residues. RNA served as the template for amplifying TCR beta CDR3 regions. The first round was an RT-PCR with HTBI primers, and the second round was a multiplex PCR. TCRdb ran MiXCR on the multiplex PCR reads and lists one entry per CDR3 protein. The table lists about 410,000 distinct CDR3 sequences, about a sixth of them singletons. The chain combines TRBV7-8 with TRBJ2-5; 9 nucleotides match TRBD2. Sequencing was carried out using peripheral blood. The sequence was collected from a woman under 30 with Graves' ophthalmopathy. The CDR3 here is CASSPPGLAEETQYF. The CDR3 nucleotides read TGTGCCAGCAGTCCACCGGGACTAGCAGAAGAGACCCAGTACTTC.